There are a few counts of the clone carrying this T cell receptor beta chain. The target antigen is unknown. J gave up 5 bases and V 7 bases, and 8 bases lay outside the gene matches. Germline lookup yields CDR1 SQVTM and CDR2 ANQGSEA. The CDR3 runs 13 residues. It was by quantitative 5'-RACE with molecular barcodes that TCR beta libraries were made. TCRdb reprocessed the 5' RACE reads with MiXCR, giving one entry per CDR3 protein. Of 300,000 to 400,000 distinct CDR3 sequences listed, 20% to 25% are singletons. This entry is derived from a study of CD8 T cells in ankylosing spondylitis. Study-wide results and limits: Disease-linked clones displayed a CD8+ phenotype and appeared relatively rarely in peripheral blood. There was reportedly significant enrichment of clones that were disease-linked in matched ankylosing spondylitis synovial fluid. Blood of patients with ankylosing spondylitis appeared to be characterized by a TCR beta motif of about 8 highly homologous variants.

The TCR comes from a male donor with ankylosing spondylitis. Material for sequencing was blood, either unsorted or a sorted T cell fraction (not recorded which). The V gene is TRBV29-1, the J gene TRBJ2-7; 10 bases line up with TRBD1. CDR3 in DNA: TGCAGCGCCCGACAGGGGGCGGCCGACGAGCAGTACTTC. It specifies CSARQGAADEQYF.